The rows below give T cell receptor beta chains drawn from one sample of a study of T-cell memory formation after mild COVID-19. MiXCR, applied by TCRdb to the 5' RACE reads, yields one record per CDR3 protein. The sample has a few hundred thousand distinct CDR3 sequences, around 17% seen once. The specimen sequenced was PBMCs or a T cell subset sorted from them (not recorded which). These receptors were collected from a man between 18 and 29 years old who had mild COVID-19 (a few samples of this study predate the infection). Cell type and time point are not known. Both conserved end residues are part of each CDR3. D genes are given only for firm matches. The size of a clone is reported for some rows only, either as once, few or many, or as a class for expanded clones.

J gene: TRBJ1-1
D gene: TRBD1
clone size: -
V gene: TRBV20-1
CDR3 DNA: TGCAGTGCTAGAGACCGACAGGGGTACACTGAAGCTTTCTTT
CDR3 protein: CSARDRQGYTEAFF

J gene: TRBJ1-2
D gene: -
clone size: -
V gene: TRBV9
CDR3 DNA: TGTGCCAGCAGCGCTTATGGGGGTCAGGGAGTCTATGGCTACACCTTC
CDR3 protein: CASSAYGGQGVYGYTF

J gene: TRBJ2-3
D gene: TRBD2
clone size: few
V gene: TRBV5-1
CDR3 DNA: TGCGCCAGCAGCCAAGCGGGGGGGCCGGGAGATACGCAGTATTTT
CDR3 protein: CASSQAGGPGDTQYF

J gene: TRBJ2-3
D gene: -
clone size: few
V gene: TRBV20-1
CDR3 DNA: TGCAGTGCTAGATCCGGGACCACAGATACGCAGTATTTT
CDR3 protein: CSARSGTTDTQYF

J gene: TRBJ1-5
D gene: -
clone size: few
V gene: TRBV6-4
CDR3 DNA: TGTGCCAGCAGTGAAGACGGCGGCGGCAATCAGCCCCAGCATTTT
CDR3 protein: CASSEDGGGNQPQHF

J gene: TRBJ2-2
D gene: -
clone size: -
V gene: TRBV7-2
CDR3 DNA: TGTGCCAGCAGCTTTAATTCCGGGATAAACACCGGGGAGCTGTTTTTT
CDR3 protein: CASSFNSGINTGELFF

J gene: TRBJ2-7
D gene: -
clone size: -
V gene: TRBV9
CDR3 DNA: TGTGCCAGCAGCGCGACAGGAGACTCCTACGAGCAGTACTTC
CDR3 protein: CASSATGDSYEQYF

J gene: TRBJ2-5
D gene: TRBD1
clone size: few
V gene: TRBV6-5
CDR3 DNA: TGTGCCAGCAATCTACAGGGGACGGAGACCCAGTACTTC
CDR3 protein: CASNLQGTETQYF

J gene: TRBJ1-1
D gene: -
clone size: -
V gene: TRBV27
CDR3 DNA: TGTGCCAGCAGAGGGATGGGGAACACTGAAGCTTTCTTT
CDR3 protein: CASRGMGNTEAFF

J gene: TRBJ1-1
D gene: -
clone size: -
V gene: TRBV7-9
CDR3 DNA: TGTGCCAGCAGCTCCCATTTCGGGTTGAACACTGAAGCTTTCTTT
CDR3 protein: CASSSHFGLNTEAFF